This T cell receptor beta chain appears in the sequencing data of a study of T cell changes during pregnancy in multiple sclerosis. This CDR3 spans 13 amino acids. Trimming removed 0 bases at V and 3 bases at J, with 7 bases between. Germline V gene lookup returns CDR1 SGHRS and CDR2 YFSETQ. The data were produced by immunoSEQ multiplex PCR, yet TCRdb's version contains in-frame clones alone and is incomplete. Here the sample spans about 50,000 clones, over 90% being singletons. The V call is TRBV5-1, the J call TRBJ2-7, with D tentatively TRBD1 (5 bases). This sample comprised CD4+ T cells from peripheral blood mononuclear cells, obtained in the second trimester of pregnancy. This TCR came from a female donor with multiple sclerosis, enrolled in a pregnancy study. CDR3 loop: CASSLEGRYEQYF. CDR3 coding DNA: TGCGCCAGCAGCTTGGAGGGGCGCTACGAGCAGTACTTC. Filled out from reference TRBV5-1 and TRBJ2-7, the complete variable domain reads KAGVTQTPRYLIKTRGQQVTLSCSPISGHRSVSWYQQTPGQGLQFLFEYFSETQRNKGNFPGRFSGRQFSNSRSEMNVSTLELGDSALYLCASSLEGRYEQYFGPGTRLTVT.